The clone carrying this TCR beta chain was counted ten times or more. The data derive from a study of T cells in Graves' hyperthyroidism and ophthalmopathy. The CDR3 extends over 12 amino acids. V was cut by 6 bases and J by 1 base, with 7 bases left in between. Germline assignment: CDR1 MNHEY and CDR2 SVGEGT. RNA transcripts served as the template for amplifying TCR beta CDR3 regions. Researchers ran a first-round RT-PCR on the TCR CDR3 using the HTBI primer set. TCRdb fed the multiplex PCR reads into MiXCR, producing one record per CDR3 protein. The sample yields roughly 510,000 distinct CDR3 sequences, around 20% seen once.

The clonotype was recovered from a man aged 18 to 35 with Graves' hyperthyroidism. The gene calls are TRBV6-2 or TRBV6-3 and TRBJ2-7; the D is unclear. Sequencing was done on a sample of blood. Here the CDR3 DNA reads TGTGCCAGCAGCTACCGTTCCTACGAGCAGTACTTC. This translates into CASSYRSYEQYF.